These T cell receptor beta chains were read from a single sample in a study of CD8 T cells in Susac syndrome. Each CDR3 protein is one row after TCRdb ran MiXCR on the immunoSEQ multiplex PCR reads. The table lists approximately 170,000 distinct CDR3 sequences, about 91% of them singletons. Material: CD4+ T cells from PBMCs. All receptors come from a human donor in good health. CDR3s include the opening cysteine and the closing phenylalanine or tryptophan. A clone size is listed for some rows: how often the clone was seen (once, few, many), or a class if it is expanded.

j_gene,v_gene,abundance,CDR3aa
TRBJ2-5,TRBV3-1,.,CASSPYGAGWVETQYF
TRBJ1-1,TRBV11-2,.,CASSLGRAPNTEAFF
TRBJ1-5,TRBV6-5,few,CASSPGTGNQPQHF
TRBJ2-7,TRBV2,.,CASISAGIGYEQYF
TRBJ2-7,TRBV5-4,.,CASSLRVTGDLGEQYF
TRBJ2-5,TRBV29-1,.,CSVKRHGGETQYF
TRBJ2-1,TRBV9,.,CASSLTGTGEWGEQFF
TRBJ2-7,TRBV18,once,CASSRDNEQYF
TRBJ2-7,TRBV12-3/TRBV12-4,once,CASSLSAGSYEQYF
TRBJ1-6,TRBV6-2/TRBV6-3,once,CASRETDLPLHF
TRBJ2-7,TRBV7-2,.,CASSSRGGTYEQYF
TRBJ1-1,TRBV5-4,.,CASSFPGRRQAFF
TRBJ2-5,TRBV5-1,once,CASSPGTTQETQYF
TRBJ1-2,TRBV20-1,once,CSARAIQGALGYGYTF
TRBJ2-1,TRBV9,once,CASSVEVRPFGNEQFF
TRBJ2-3,TRBV5-1,.,CASRLGNSLGDTQYF
TRBJ2-2,TRBV20-1,.,CSARETGTAAGELFF
TRBJ1-2,TRBV29-1,.,CSVPTGGGYGYTF
TRBJ2-2,TRBV6-1,once,CASTPLGTSGDTGELFF
TRBJ1-5,TRBV12-3/TRBV12-4,.,CASTPQGDNQPQHF
TRBJ2-7,TRBV20-1,once,CSAGQGASSFKQYF
TRBJ1-1,TRBV29-1,.,CSARTGGFMNTEAFF
TRBJ2-1,TRBV10-3,.,CAITRGDEQFF
TRBJ2-3,TRBV5-1,.,CASSVLGTDTQYF
TRBJ2-4,TRBV5-6,.,CASSHIIQSGTGAQGSKNIQYF
TRBJ2-7,TRBV6-9,once,CASSYSPSGTYHEQYF
TRBJ1-1,TRBV20-1,.,CSARDNPEAFF
TRBJ2-7,TRBV6-2/TRBV6-3,few,CASSYSTYEQYF
TRBJ2-7,TRBV3-1,.,CASSWGQSNEQYF
TRBJ2-5,TRBV29-1,.,CSVPDRWKETQYF
TRBJ2-1,TRBV2,.,CASSEGQIRFF
TRBJ2-1,TRBV9,.,CASSVLSGAYNEQFF
TRBJ2-3,TRBV5-5,few,CASSLGRGGTDTQYF
TRBJ1-5,TRBV7-9,.,CASSSRAGQGRQPQHF
TRBJ1-6,TRBV5-4,once,CASSQNSGGGSPLHF
TRBJ1-5,TRBV6-2/TRBV6-3,.,CASRDGQGENQPQHF
TRBJ2-1,TRBV3-1,.,CASSQWSSTQDEQFF
TRBJ2-3,TRBV27,.,CASSFQGVGTDTQYF
TRBJ2-3,TRBV28,.,CASSPRPGSSSWDTQYF
TRBJ2-1,TRBV30,.,CAWSLSERGEQFF
TRBJ1-1,TRBV7-9,.,CASSAFQGEGTEAFF
TRBJ1-2,TRBV4-3,.,CASSPRYPPIYGYTF
TRBJ2-1,TRBV6-6,once,CASSYDVREPHNEQFF
TRBJ2-7,TRBV27,few,CASSSTSGAYEQYF
TRBJ2-5,TRBV5-4,.,CASSLVSRGVTPQGTQYF
TRBJ1-3,TRBV5-1,.,CASSPLGSGNTIYF
TRBJ2-5,TRBV2,.,CASSRTGTQYF
TRBJ1-2,TRBV11-2,.,CASSSRGGYTF
TRBJ1-6,TRBV7-2,.,CASSFPGRLNSPLHF
TRBJ2-1,TRBV9,once,CASSPRGAGDEQFF
TRBJ2-2,TRBV5-4,once,CASSFRTSGSGELFF